These T cell receptor beta chains were read from a single sample in a study of cytomegalovirus exposure and HLA in healthy donors. Sequencing used immunoSEQ multiplex PCR; TCRdb keeps in-frame clones, though not all of them. The table has over 150,000 clones, 70% to 75% seen once. Material for sequencing was PBMCs. The receptors were gathered from a man younger than 40 in good health and CMV-seropositive. CDR3s include the opening cysteine and the closing phenylalanine or tryptophan.

TRBV29-1	TRBJ2-5	15	CSARPSVGVAETQYF
TRBV27	TRBJ1-4	16	CASSPSDREVTAKLFF
TRBV5-4	TRBJ1-5	13	CASSGREGEPQHF
TRBV11-3	TRBJ2-1	15	CASSLEGLAGNEQFF
TRBV9	TRBJ2-2	14	CASTWGLGEGELFF
TRBV28	TRBJ1-1	14	CASRPWGGNTEAFF
TRBV7-9	TRBJ1-5	13	CASSSYSNQPQHF
TRBV15	TRBJ2-7	16	CATSRVKGTTLYEQYF
TRBV7-2	TRBJ1-2	14	CASSLQGADYGYTF
TRBV9	TRBJ2-3	13	CASTGLPGDTQYF
TRBV19	TRBJ1-2	15	CASSPRARANYGYTF
TRBV6-5	TRBJ1-1	13	CASRKTGNTEAFF
TRBV7-8	TRBJ2-1	15	CASSPWTSGSGEQFF
TRBV27	TRBJ1-2	14	CASSMDRGLDGYTF
TRBV27	TRBJ2-7	13	CASVGGEYYEQYF
TRBV2	TRBJ1-1	14	CASSSGTLAFGAFF
TRBV4-2	TRBJ2-2	18	CASSQASQGALNTGELFF
TRBV5-4	TRBJ1-1	15	CASSLWGGDWTEAFF
TRBV2	TRBJ1-5	15	CASSGSQYSNQPQHF
TRBV15	TRBJ1-1	14	CATSKQGENTEAFF
TRBV19	TRBJ2-7	13	CASSIDRQDEQYF
TRBV30	TRBJ2-5	13	CAWSTNRGETQYF
TRBV14	TRBJ1-2	19	CASSPYYSRDRESNYGYTF
TRBV7-9	TRBJ1-2	14	CASSSRTGVYGYTF
TRBV7-9	TRBJ2-7	15	CASSLTRDGSYEQYF
TRBV27	TRBJ1-2	18	CASSSAAPGQGHDYGYTF
TRBV9	TRBJ1-5	15	CASSAGSGQGEPQHF
TRBV11-2	TRBJ2-1	15	CASSLGTSGRSGQFF
TRBV6-1	TRBJ2-7	15	CASSRYPPGAYEQYF
TRBV19	TRBJ1-4	15	CASSPRTGVNEKLFF
TRBV11-3	TRBJ2-1	18	CASSLGVAGRAPYNEQFF
TRBV30	TRBJ2-2	14	CAWSPGQSGVELFF
TRBV5-1	TRBJ2-1	15	CASSLGQGEYNEQFF
TRBV25-1	TRBJ2-1	18	CASTPGLLFTTGGNEQFF
TRBV28	TRBJ1-1	14	CASITRPGDTEAFF
TRBV5-1	TRBJ1-1	13	CASSLTGVTEAFF
TRBV21-1	TRBJ2-1	15	CASSLQAGSYNEQFF
TRBV19	TRBJ1-3	15	CASSDAVTSRNTIYF
TRBV10-3	TRBJ1-3	15	CAISEDRGAGNTIYF
TRBV9	TRBJ2-3	15	CASSTGTASTDTQYF
TRBV7-9	TRBJ2-4	17	CASSPPGVSMVKNIQYF
TRBV4-2	TRBJ2-5	16	CASSQDNGGAGKTQYF
TRBV30	TRBJ1-4	12	CAWSGNNEKLFF
TRBV7-8	TRBJ2-7	11	CASSNSYEQYF
TRBV28	TRBJ1-2	13	CASSQQPNYGYTF
TRBV15	TRBJ2-7	12	CATSRDVREQYF